This T cell receptor beta chain was sequenced in a study of CXCR3-negative and CXCR3-positive naive CD8 T cells. Researchers sorted around 300,000 cells of each CD8+ T cell subset in triplicate. Study outcomes and limitations: Memory cells showed distinct TRBV-TRBJ patterns, while the two naive subsets matched. Comparably high diversity marked both naive subsets, whereas memory CD8+ cells had much lower diversity. CXCR3-positive naive cells had more hydrophobic TRB CDR3s than CXCR3-negative naive cells. CXCR3 expression partially decreased after cryopreservation; most assays used fresh PBMCs.

In the case of this clonotype: Its cognate antigen is unknown.

CDR1 SGHTA and CDR2 FQGNSA come from the germline V gene. This CDR3 contains 19 residues. Each TRB cDNA library was prepared by 5' RACE (with UMI labels). TCRdb reprocessed the 5' RACE reads and reports one entry per CDR3 protein, with no DNA. Here the sample table reports over 150,000 distinct CDR3 sequences. The TCR originated in a human donor in good health. Some clones in this sample may be carry-over from other donors' samples. The chain uses TRBV7-2 and TRBJ2-5; the TCRdb D gene call, TRBD2, has no DNA to confirm it. What was sequenced was naive CXCR3+ CD8+ T cells from blood. Sample subset: CD45RO-CCR7+CD27+CD95- naive CD8+ T cells expressing CXCR3 (TNR3+). The CDR3 loop is CAGSFLRLAGGLYQETQYF.